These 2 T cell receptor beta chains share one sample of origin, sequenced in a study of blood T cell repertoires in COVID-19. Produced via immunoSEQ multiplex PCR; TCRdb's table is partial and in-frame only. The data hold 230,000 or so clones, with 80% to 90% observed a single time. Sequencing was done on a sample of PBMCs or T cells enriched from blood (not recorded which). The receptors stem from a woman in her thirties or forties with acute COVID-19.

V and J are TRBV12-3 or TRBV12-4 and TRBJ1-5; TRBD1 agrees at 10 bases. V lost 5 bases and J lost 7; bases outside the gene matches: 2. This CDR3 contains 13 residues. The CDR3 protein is CASSRTGGQPQHF. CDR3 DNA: TGTGCCAGCAGTCGGACAGGGGGACAGCCCCAGCATTTT.

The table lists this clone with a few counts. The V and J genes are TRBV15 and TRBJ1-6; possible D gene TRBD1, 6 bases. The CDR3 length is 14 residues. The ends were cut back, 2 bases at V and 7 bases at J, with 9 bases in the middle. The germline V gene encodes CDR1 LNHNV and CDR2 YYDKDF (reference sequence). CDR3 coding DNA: TGTGCCACCAGCAGAAGACAGGAGAATTCACCCCTCCACTTT. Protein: CATSRRQENSPLHF.